Following are 27 T cell receptor beta chains from one sample sequenced in a study of CD8+CD57+ T cells in acquired aplastic anemia. The sequenced patients had an expansion of CD8+CD57+ cells seen by flow cytometry. TCR beta VDJ and CDR3 were profiled, and genomic DNA was the template. TCRdb used MiXCR to reprocess the reads, holding one entry per CDR3 protein. The table records around 130,000 distinct CDR3 sequences, approximately 61% of them present only once. The sequencing input was sorted CD4+, CD8+, or CD8+CD57+ T cells (not recorded which) from PBMCs. The source of these receptors is a human donor with aplastic anemia.

This clonotype has a handful of counts. The chain combines TRBV5-5 with TRBJ2-1; D unresolved. The CDR3 runs to 14 residues. The germline V gene encodes CDR1 SGHKS and CDR2 YYEKEE (reference sequence). Between the trimmed V and J ends, which lost 0 bases and 8 bases, there was a span of 12 bases. The CDR3 reads CASSLGPFKDEQFF. CDR3 nucleotides: TGTGCCAGCAGCTTGGGACCCTTTAAGGATGAGCAGTTCTTC.

The chain employs TRBV19 and TRBJ1-3, with D perhaps matching TRBD1 (6 bases). Per germline, CDR1 LNHDA and CDR2 SQIVND (reference sequence). The CDR3 consists of 14 residues. The V end was cut by 4 bases, the J end by 4 bases, with 11 bases between. The chain's CDR3 is CASSKGGFGNTIYF. In DNA form, the CDR3 reads TGTGCCAGTAGTAAGGGGGGGTTCGGAAACACCATATATTTT.

This clonotype was seen more than once but under ten times. The chain combines TRBV7-8 with TRBJ1-2, with D possibly matching TRBD1 (5 bases). The CDR3 is made up of 12 amino acids. With 1 base removed from V and 8 bases from J, the gap between germline ends came to 8 bases. Germline CDR1 is SGHVS and CDR2 is FQNEAQ. The CDR3 DNA sequence: TGTGCCAGCAGCTTAGGGGGCAGGGGCTACACCTTC. Its translation is CASSLGGRGYTF.

This chain links TRBV2 with TRBJ1-2; D gene ambiguous. Per the germline V gene, CDR1 is SNHLY and CDR2 is FYNNEI. This CDR3 is 13 amino acids long. Trimming shortened V by 6 bases and J by 2 bases, and 10 bases separated the two germline ends. Written as DNA, the CDR3 is TGTGCCAGCAGCGATTACGGGAACTATGGCTACACCTTC. Encoded protein: CASSDYGNYGYTF.

This clonotype was recorded many times. The V gene is TRBV13, the J gene TRBJ1-6, with D possibly being TRBD1 (5 bases). V shed 4 bases and J shed 10 bases, with 17 bases lying between them. CDR3 size: 15 residues. Germline loops: CDR1 PRHDT, CDR2 FYEKMQ (reference sequence). The CDR3, as DNA: TGTGCCAGCAGCTACCGGGGCTTCGAAGTGTCACCCCTCCACTTT. It encodes CASSYRGFEVSPLHF. Using reference TRBV13 and TRBJ1-6 for the parts outside the CDR3, the full variable domain is AAGVIQSPRHLIKEKRETATLKCYPIPRHDTVYWYQQGPGQDPQFLISFYEKMQSDKGSIPDRFSAQQFSDYHSELNMSSLELGDSALYFCASSYRGFEVSPLHFGNGTRLTVT.

The rearrangement uses TRBV7-9 and TRBJ2-1; no clear D gene. The CDR3 runs 13 residues. CDR1 is SEHNR, CDR2 FQNEAQ, per germline (reference sequence). V was shortened by 5 bases and J by 7 bases, with 12 bases between the two germline ends. CDR3 region: CASSPPVMNEQFF. As DNA, the CDR3 is TGTGCCAGCAGCCCTCCTGTGATGAATGAGCAGTTCTTC.

This chain joins TRBV7-9 and TRBJ2-5; D is uncertain. There are 11 residues in the CDR3. Looked up from germline, CDR1 is SEHNR and CDR2 is FQNEAQ (reference sequence). The ends were cut back, 10 bases at V and 4 bases at J, with 10 bases in the middle. In DNA, the CDR3 is TGTGCCATTCCGGGTCTAGAGACCCAGTACTTC. Its protein is CAIPGLETQYF.

V is TRBV7-8 and J is TRBJ1-1; D gene unclear. This CDR3 has 14 amino acids. V lost 5 bases and J 1 base, leaving 11 bases between the germline ends. Germline CDR1 reads SGHVS; CDR2 reads FQNEAQ. Here the CDR3 reads CASSATDGNTEAFF. CDR3 coding DNA: TGTGCCAGCAGCGCGACGGACGGGAACACTGAAGCTTTCTTT.

This clonotype was observed a handful of times. The chain combines TRBV4-3 with TRBJ1-2, with D hard to call. Trimming left V 0 bases short and J 0 bases short, with 8 bases between. The CDR3 has 15 amino acids. Germline-derived CDR1 and CDR2 are LGHNA and YSLEER. The chain's CDR3 is CASSQDPGSNYGYTF. CDR3 nucleotide sequence: TGCGCCAGCAGCCAAGATCCAGGCTCTAACTATGGCTACACCTTC.

This clonotype was counted between two and nine times. Here the CDR3 reads CAIREGGEETQYF. DNA for the CDR3: TGTGCCATCAGGGAGGGCGGGGAAGAGACCCAGTACTTC. V usage is TRBV10-3 and J usage is TRBJ2-5; tentative D call: TRBD2 (6 bases). Per germline, CDR1 ENHRY and CDR2 SYGVKD. Trimming took off 6 bases at V and 3 bases at J, with 11 bases between the two ends. CDR3 length equals 13 residues.

The rearrangement uses TRBV20-1 and TRBJ2-7; the D is unclear. The CDR3 has 13 amino acids. Looked up from germline, CDR1 is DFQATT and CDR2 is SNEGSKA (reference sequence). V was cut by 0 bases and J by 2 bases, with 8 bases left in between. The CDR3 nucleotides read TGCAGTGCTAGAGACAGTTCAACCTACGAGCAGTACTTC. This translates into CSARDSSTYEQYF.

A single count supports this clonotype. The chain carries TRBV7-2 and TRBJ2-1, with 12 nucleotides matching TRBD1. Germline-derived CDR1 and CDR2 are SGHTA and FQGNSA. The CDR3 is made up of 17 amino acids. J was trimmed by 9 bases and V by 4 bases; bases with no gene match: 13. CDR3 protein: CASSSRDRGRVDGEQFF. For the CDR3, the DNA is TGTGCCAGCAGCTCCAGGGACAGGGGGCGTGTTGACGGTGAGCAGTTCTTC.

This clonotype has just one count. The chain employs TRBV20-1 and TRBJ2-7; no reliable D call. Trimming took 3 bases from V and 4 from J, leaving 4 bases between them. The germline CDR1 and CDR2 sequences are DFQATT and SNEGSKA (reference sequence). CDR3 size: 10 residues. In DNA, the CDR3 is TGCAGTGCTAGGAGGTACGAGCAGTACTTC. Translated: CSARRYEQYF.

As concerns this clonotype: One junction end disagrees with the germline gene, perhaps due to a read error. V and J are TRBV5-1 and TRBJ2-5; TRBD2 is a possible D gene (6 bases). Germline CDR1 and CDR2: SGHRS and YFSETQ. CDR3 length: 14 amino acids. The CDR3 is CAGSLGTLGETQYF. The CDR3 bases are TGCGCCGGCAGCCTAGGGACTCTGGGAGAGACCCAGTACTTC.

In this sample, this clonotype turned up a few times. This chain links TRBV24-1 with TRBJ2-5; D is uncertain. This CDR3 is built from 11 residues. Germline V gives CDR1 KGHDR, CDR2 SFDVKD. Trimming removed 7 bases from V and 7 bases from J, with 9 bases in between. CDR3 nucleotides: TGTGCCACCAGGGGTGGCGGGACCCAGTACTTC. The encoded protein is CATRGGGTQYF.

This clonotype came up once. V usage is TRBV2 and J usage is TRBJ2-5, with D unresolved. Germline values: CDR1 SNHLY, CDR2 FYNNEI. The CDR3 sequence is 12 residues long. V shed 8 bases and J shed 7 bases, with 14 bases lying between them. DNA for the CDR3: TGTGCCAGCGGGCCTCAAGATGGGACCCAGTACTTC. As protein: CASGPQDGTQYF.

DNA for the CDR3: TGTGCCAGCAGCCAAGCCCAGAACTCACCCCTCCACTTT. Its translation is CASSQAQNSPLHF. The chain joins TRBV6-2 or TRBV6-3 to TRBJ1-6; D ambiguous. The V and J ends lost 6 bases and 10 bases respectively, with 13 bases between them. This CDR3 comprises 13 residues. Per the germline V gene, CDR1 is MNHEY and CDR2 is SVGEGT.

The chain joins TRBV25-1 to TRBJ1-3; D is unclear. The CDR3 sequence is 15 residues long. The V and J ends lost 11 bases and 4 bases respectively, with 21 bases between them. Germline V gene sequence: CDR1 MGHDK, CDR2 SYGVNS. The CDR3 here is CAWSVSRTGGNTIYF. The CDR3, as DNA: TGTGCCTGGAGTGTCTCGCGAACGGGGGGAAACACCATATATTTT.

The V gene is TRBV2, the J gene TRBJ2-7; 7 nucleotides align to TRBD1. Trimming took 7 bases from V and 3 from J; bases not matched to a gene: 9. The CDR3 totals 14 residues. Germline assignment: CDR1 SNHLY and CDR2 FYNNEI. For the CDR3, the DNA is TGTGCCAGCACCTCCGACAGGGAACTCTACGAGCAGTACTTC. Protein: CASTSDRELYEQYF.

This clonotype came up a few times. The rearrangement joins TRBV10-3 to TRBJ1-5; TRBD1 is a possible D gene (5 bases). Germline V gene lookup returns CDR1 ENHRY and CDR2 SYGVKD. With 2 bases removed from V and 6 bases from J, the gap between germline ends came to 11 bases. This CDR3 is 14 amino acids long. CDR3 region: CAISEPGVGQPQHF. Here the CDR3 DNA reads TGTGCCATCAGTGAGCCGGGGGTGGGTCAGCCCCAGCATTTT.

V and J are TRBV7-2 and TRBJ2-1; D gene unclear. The germline V and J ends were trimmed by 5 bases and 5 bases, with 10 bases remaining between them. The germline gives CDR1 SGHTA, CDR2 FQGNSA. The CDR3 is 13 residues long. CDR3 nucleotide sequence: TGTGCCAGCAGCCCTGACCGGAACAATGAGCAGTTCTTC. Translating it yields CASSPDRNNEQFF.

The CDR3 bases are TGTGCCAGCAGTTCAGGGACAGCCAGGCAGCCCCAGCATTTT. Residues: CASSSGTARQPQHF. V and J are TRBV2 and TRBJ1-5; 7 bases line up with TRBD1. V shed 5 bases, J shed 7 bases, and the junction held 8 bases outside the gene matches. This CDR3 spans 14 amino acids. Looked up from germline, CDR1 is SNHLY and CDR2 is FYNNEI. Using reference TRBV2 and TRBJ1-5 for the parts outside the CDR3, the full variable domain is EPEVTQTPSHQVTQMGQEVILRCVPISNHLYFYWYRQILGQKVEFLVSFYNNEISEKSEIFDDQFSVERPDGSNFTLKIRSTKLEDSAMYFCASSSGTARQPQHFGDGTRLSIL.

Worth noting for this clonotype: A much larger clone differs from this one at a single base, so this may be a read error. J is TRBJ1-2 and V is TRBV12-5; D perhaps matches TRBD1 (6 bases). Per the germline V gene, CDR1 is LGHNT and CDR2 is FRNRAP. The ends were cut back, 5 bases at V and 5 bases at J, with 15 bases in the middle. The CDR3 spans 14 residues. The CDR3 sequence: CASGPQGRAYGYTF. The CDR3 bases are TGTGCTAGTGGTCCGCAGGGGAGGGCTTATGGCTACACCTTC.

This clonotype was observed a single time. The chain combines TRBV9 with TRBJ2-3; D unclear. With 0 bases removed from V and 3 bases from J, the gap between germline ends came to 5 bases. The CDR3 length is 13 residues. Germline CDR1 is SGDLS and CDR2 is YYNGEE. CDR3 in amino acids: CASSVVWTDTQYF. The DNA of the CDR3 is TGTGCCAGCAGCGTAGTTTGGACAGATACGCAGTATTTT.

This clonotype has more than one count but fewer than ten. The V gene is TRBV15, the J gene TRBJ2-7; D call uncertain. Looked up from germline, CDR1 is LNHNV and CDR2 is YYDKDF (reference sequence). CDR3 length: 14 amino acids. V shed 0 bases and J shed 7 bases, with 13 bases lying between them. CDR3 bases: TGTGCCACCAGCAGAGAGAGACATATACTAGAGCAGTACTTC. Its protein product is CATSRERHILEQYF.

This chain links TRBV15 with TRBJ1-1; TRBD1 matches 10 bases. In germline, CDR1 is LNHNV, CDR2 YYDKDF (reference sequence). After removal of 8 bases from V and 5 bases from J, the junction contained 14 bases not matched to a gene. CDR3 length: 16 residues. The CDR3 sequence: CATGSTRTGGWTEAFF. The CDR3 region has the DNA TGTGCCACCGGATCCACGCGGACAGGGGGTTGGACTGAAGCTTTCTTT.

On this clonotype: This clone may be a read error of a much larger clone one base away. The rearrangement uses TRBV6-1 and TRBJ2-3; tentatively, D is TRBD1 (6 bases). This CDR3 has 13 residues. Germline V gives CDR1 MNHNS, CDR2 SASEGT. CDR3 residues: CASGGLIEDAHYF. The CDR3 DNA reads TGTGCCAGCGGGGGCTTGATTGAGGATGCGCACTATTTT.